This T cell receptor beta chain was recovered during a study of T-cell reconstitution after alpha-beta-depleted transplantation in children. Trimming left V 6 bases short and J 5 bases short, with 22 bases between. The length of the CDR3 is 16 residues. Germline lookup yields CDR1 MNHNS and CDR2 SASEGT. Preparation of the TCRbeta library involved a method that used unique molecular identifiers. A single record per CDR3 protein comes from TCRdb applying MiXCR to the PCR reads. In the table there are some 440,000 distinct CDR3 sequences, roughly 15% of which are singletons. The V gene is TRBV6-1, the J gene TRBJ2-5, with D maybe TRBD2 (6 bases). Sequenced here: PBMCs, mostly from graft donor cells, sampled 360 days after TCRalphabeta/CD19-depleted stem cell transplant. The TCR comes from a boy in the first two years of life who had a stem cell transplant for Wiskott-Aldrich syndrome, so the T cells may come from the graft donor. CDR3: CASRPRAGRKRETQYF. The CDR3, as DNA: TGTGCCAGCAGGCCCCGCGCGGGGCGTAAAAGGGAGACCCAGTACTTC.